This TCR beta chain was profiled in a study of cytomegalovirus exposure and HLA in healthy donors. Study observations and caveats: Serostatus for CMV was the only available immune exposure information.

About this clone: Its antigen is unidentified.

Germline CDR1 and CDR2: MGHRA and YSYEKL. CDR3 length equals 12 residues. The V end lost 0 bases, the J end lost 8 bases, and 8 bases lay between the germline ends. The primer mix had 60 Vbeta and 13 Jbeta primers. Here immunoSEQ multiplex PCR was the method, and the copy in TCRdb shows in-frame clones only, minus some. In the table there are tens of thousands of clones, 81% of which are singletons. This rearrangement joins TRBV4-1 to TRBJ2-7, with a weak D call TRBD2 (5 bases). This TCR was recovered from a girl aged 2 to 10 in good health and CMV-seropositive. The sequencing sample was made of PBMCs. CDR3 in DNA: TGCGCCAGCAGCCAAGATGAGGGAAAGCAGTACTTC. It encodes CASSQDEGKQYF.